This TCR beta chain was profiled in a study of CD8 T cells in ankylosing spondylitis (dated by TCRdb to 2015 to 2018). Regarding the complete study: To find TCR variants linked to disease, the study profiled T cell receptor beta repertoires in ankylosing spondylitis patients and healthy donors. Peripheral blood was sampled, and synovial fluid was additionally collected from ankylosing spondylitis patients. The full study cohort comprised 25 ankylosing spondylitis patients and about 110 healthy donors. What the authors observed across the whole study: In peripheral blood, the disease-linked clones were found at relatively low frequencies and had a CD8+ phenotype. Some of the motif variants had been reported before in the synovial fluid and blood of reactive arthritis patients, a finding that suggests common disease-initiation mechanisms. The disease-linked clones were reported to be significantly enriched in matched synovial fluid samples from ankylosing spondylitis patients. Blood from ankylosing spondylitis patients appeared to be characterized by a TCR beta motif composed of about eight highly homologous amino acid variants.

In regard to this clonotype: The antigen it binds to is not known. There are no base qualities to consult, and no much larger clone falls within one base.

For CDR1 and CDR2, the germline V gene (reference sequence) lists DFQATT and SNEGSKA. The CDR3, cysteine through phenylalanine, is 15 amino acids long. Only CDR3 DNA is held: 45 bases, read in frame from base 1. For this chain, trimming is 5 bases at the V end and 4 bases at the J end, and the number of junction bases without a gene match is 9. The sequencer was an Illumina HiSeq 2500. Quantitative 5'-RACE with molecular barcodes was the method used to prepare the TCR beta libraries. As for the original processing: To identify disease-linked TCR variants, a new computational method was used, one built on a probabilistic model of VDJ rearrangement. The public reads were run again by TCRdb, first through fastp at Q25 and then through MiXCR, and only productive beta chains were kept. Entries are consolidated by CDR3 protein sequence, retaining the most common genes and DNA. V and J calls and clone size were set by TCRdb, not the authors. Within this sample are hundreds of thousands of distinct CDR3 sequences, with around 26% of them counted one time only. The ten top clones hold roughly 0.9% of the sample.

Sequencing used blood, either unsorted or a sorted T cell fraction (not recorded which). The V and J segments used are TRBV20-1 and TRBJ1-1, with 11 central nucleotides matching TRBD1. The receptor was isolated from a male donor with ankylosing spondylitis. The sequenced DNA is TGCAGTGCTCCCGGACAGGGGGCTTGGTCCACTGAAGCTTTCTTT. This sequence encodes CSAPGQGAWSTEAFF.